What follows are 13 T cell receptor beta chains derived from one specimen sequenced in a study of monozygotic twins with inflammatory bowel disease. From its re-call of the 5' RACE reads, TCRdb lists each CDR3 protein once, without DNA. The sample's table shows around 230,000 distinct CDR3 sequences. The sample was blood. Source of these receptors: a human donor with ulcerative colitis or Crohn's disease, or a healthy co-twin of an affected twin (not recorded which).

V gene TRBV7-6 combines with J gene TRBJ2-5; TCRdb's D call of TRBD1 is untestable without DNA. The CDR3 extends over 14 amino acids. Germline-derived CDR1 and CDR2 are SGHVS and FNYEAQ. CDR3 region: CASSIQGALETQYF.

The chain links TRBV20-1 to TRBJ2-2; TCRdb returns TRBD2, unconfirmable since there is no DNA. The V gene's germline CDR1 is DFQATT and CDR2 SNEGSKA (reference sequence). The CDR3 is 15 amino acids. The CDR3 loop reads CSARLAGGGTGELFF.

This chain uses TRBV9 with TRBJ1-6. Germline CDR1 reads SGDLS; CDR2 reads YYNGEE. The CDR3 has 17 amino acids. The CDR3 is CASSASYREGNNSPLHF.

The chain employs TRBV2 and TRBJ2-1. The CDR3 loop spans 11 amino acids. Germline CDR1 is SNHLY and CDR2 is FYNNEI. The CDR3 reads CARFESNEQFF.

The rearrangement links TRBV12-3 or TRBV12-4 to TRBJ2-3; TCRdb's assignment of TRBD1 cannot be checked, as there is no DNA. The CDR3 sequence is 12 residues long. The CDR3 reads CASSPFEDTQYF.

The chain combines TRBV5-6 with TRBJ2-3. There are 15 residues in the CDR3. The germline gives CDR1 SGHDT, CDR2 YYEEEE. CDR3 residues: CASSSPTTSTDTQYF.

The chain has TRBV6-5 and TRBJ2-3. The CDR3 totals 11 residues. The germline CDR1 and CDR2 sequences are MNHEY and SVGAGI. The CDR3 spells CATHSTDTQYF.

The rearrangement joins TRBV27 to TRBJ1-1; absent DNA, TCRdb's TRBD1 call cannot be checked. This CDR3 is 16 amino acids long. In germline, CDR1 is MNHEY, CDR2 SMNVEV (reference sequence). The CDR3 is CASTRTGTALNTEAFF.

V is TRBV20-1 and J is TRBJ1-2; the D call from TCRdb, TRBD1, cannot be confirmed without DNA. Germline V gene sequence: CDR1 DFQATT, CDR2 SNEGSKA (reference sequence). CDR3 length: 17 residues. The CDR3 here is CSARARDRPSVSYGYTF.

The rearrangement uses TRBV7-8 and TRBJ1-6; TCRdb indicates TRBD1, and absent DNA this call remains unverified. The germline V gene encodes CDR1 SGHVS and CDR2 FQNEAQ. This CDR3 contains 16 residues. CDR3 sequence reads: CASSLGWDTRNSPLHF.

This chain uses TRBV7-6 with TRBJ2-7. CDR3 length equals 13 residues. Germline V CDR1 and CDR2: SGHVS, FNYEAQ. Here the CDR3 reads CASSRTETYEQYF.

V usage is TRBV7-6 and J usage is TRBJ2-3; TCRdb's assignment of TRBD2 cannot be checked, as there is no DNA. Germline CDR1 SGHVS, CDR2 FNYEAQ. The CDR3 runs to 15 residues. This CDR3 reads CASSFLGGATDTQYF.

The chain joins TRBV29-1 to TRBJ2-5; the D call from TCRdb, TRBD2, cannot be confirmed without DNA. CDR1 is SQVTM, CDR2 ANQGSEA, per germline. CDR3 length equals 13 residues. CDR3 protein: CSASRQGTETQYF. The whole variable domain, remainder taken from reference TRBV29-1 and TRBJ2-5, is SAVISQKPSRDICQRGTSLTIQCQVDSQVTMMFWYRQQPGQSLTLIATANQGSEATYESGFVIDKFPISRPNLTFSTLTVSNMSPEDSSIYLCSASRQGTETQYFGPGTRLLVL.